Described below is a single TCR beta chain sequence and its context. This specimen belongs to a study of blood T cell repertoires in COVID-19. V lost 8 bases and J lost 9, with 8 bases in between. Germline assignment: CDR1 SNHLY and CDR2 FYNNEI. The CDR3 totals 10 residues. The data were produced by immunoSEQ multiplex PCR, yet TCRdb's version contains in-frame clones alone and is incomplete. The table shows some 170,000 clones, with 90% occurring only once. The sample taken for sequencing was peripheral blood. The chain uses TRBV2 and TRBJ2-1, with D perhaps TRBD2 (6 bases). The receptor was derived from a man aged 55 to 70 with active or convalescent COVID-19. This chain's CDR3 is CASGRGEQFF. The DNA for the CDR3 is TGTGCCAGCGGGCGGGGTGAGCAGTTCTTC.